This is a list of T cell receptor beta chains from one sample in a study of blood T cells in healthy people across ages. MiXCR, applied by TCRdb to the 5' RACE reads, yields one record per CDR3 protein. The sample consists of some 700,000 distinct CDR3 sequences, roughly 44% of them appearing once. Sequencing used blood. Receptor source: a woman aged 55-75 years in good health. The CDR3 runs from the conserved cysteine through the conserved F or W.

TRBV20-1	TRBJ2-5	CSALIPSGGARETQYF
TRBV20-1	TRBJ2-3	CSATRSGASDTQYF
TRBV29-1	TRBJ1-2	CSVRARKGGYTF
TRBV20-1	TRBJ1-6	CSARGVGGPNSPLHF
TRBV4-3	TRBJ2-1	CASSLGTVNYNEQFF
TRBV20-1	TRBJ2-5	CSARVTQETQYF
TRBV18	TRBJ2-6	CASSRALSSGANVLTF
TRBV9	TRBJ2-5	CASSVDPLGGGETQYF
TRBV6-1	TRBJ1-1	CASSEPGQGWTEAFF
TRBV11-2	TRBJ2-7	CASSQRRQGYEQYF
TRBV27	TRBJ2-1	CASSWAARNSYNEQFF
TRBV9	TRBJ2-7	CASSAHPGTGSSSYEQYF
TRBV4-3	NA	CASSQDWGPGKTQYF
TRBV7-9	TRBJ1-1	CASSLAMAATEAFF
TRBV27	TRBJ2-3	CASSSSRVSLGDTQYF
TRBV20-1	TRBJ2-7	CSADQFSYEQYF
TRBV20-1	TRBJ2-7	CSARDRGSSYEQYF
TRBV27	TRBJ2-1	CASSFLGQGAYNEQFF
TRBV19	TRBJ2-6	CASTPGVSSGANVLTF
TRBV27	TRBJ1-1	CASTADRGASEAFF
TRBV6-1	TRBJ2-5	CASGKGGAGQETQYF
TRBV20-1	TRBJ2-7	CSARLDPFYEQYF
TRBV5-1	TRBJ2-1	CASSSRGFSYNEQFF
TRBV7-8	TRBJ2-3	CASLGWGFATDTQYF
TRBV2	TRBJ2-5	CASSVGLAGVQETQYF
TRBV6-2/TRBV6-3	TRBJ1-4	CASSYSSNEKLFF
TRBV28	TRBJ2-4	CASRPPRGAKNIQYF
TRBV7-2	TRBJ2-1	CASSFIGGSHEQFF
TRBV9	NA	CASSVGTSGIYEQYF
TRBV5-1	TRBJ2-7	CASSFGTGGLGYEQYF
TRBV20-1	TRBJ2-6	CSAPIYSGANVLTF